Listed below are T cell receptor beta chains from one sample, sequenced in a study of identical twins. Via MiXCR, TCRdb re-called the 5' RACE reads, giving one row per CDR3 protein. The sample carries 400,000 to 600,000 distinct CDR3 sequences, around 22% recorded once. Separately, the same data were catalogued under a study of yellow fever vaccine responses in identical twins.

Sequencing input: CD4+ T cells sorted from blood. The receptors derive from a woman aged 18-29 years in good health. Each CDR3 is given without its conserved first and last residue.

v_call cdr3_length cdr3_aa
TRBV18 13 ASSPPEGGNTEAF
TRBV18 11 ASSPTRNEKLF
TRBV9 14 ASSVEGGGLFYEQF
TRBV20-1 12 SASGPFMNTEAF
TRBV5-1 12 ASSQGLATGELF
TRBV12-3/TRBV12-4 9 ASSSLYERY
TRBV3-1 13 ASSRRDSASYEQY
TRBV3-1 12 ASSQDVGPGELF
TRBV12-3/TRBV12-4 14 ASSSTRTPSTDTQY
TRBV3-1 11 ASSFAENQPQH
TRBV29-1 9 SVESASFQY
TRBV6-1 14 ASSNGHPGYIAEQF
TRBV29-1 10 SVQEYQETQY
TRBV5-1 16 ASSTSGTSGGARGTQY